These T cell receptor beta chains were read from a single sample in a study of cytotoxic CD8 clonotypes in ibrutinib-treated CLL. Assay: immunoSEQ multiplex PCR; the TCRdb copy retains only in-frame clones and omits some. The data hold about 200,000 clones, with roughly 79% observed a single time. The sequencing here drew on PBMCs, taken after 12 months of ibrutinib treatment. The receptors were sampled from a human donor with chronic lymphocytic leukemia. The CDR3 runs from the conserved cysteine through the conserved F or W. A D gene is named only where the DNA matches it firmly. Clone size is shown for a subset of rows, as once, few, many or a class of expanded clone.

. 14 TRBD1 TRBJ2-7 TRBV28 TGTGCCAGCAGAGGGACAGGGAGGCCTCGGGAGCAGTACTTC CASRGTGRPREQYF
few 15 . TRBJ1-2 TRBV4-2 TGTGCCAGCAGCCCAGAGGAAGGGGGGGACTATGGCTACACCTTC CASSPEEGGDYGYTF
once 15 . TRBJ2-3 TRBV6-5 TGTGCCAGCAGTTACTCGACGGTCAGCACAGATACGCAGTATTTT CASSYSTVSTDTQYF
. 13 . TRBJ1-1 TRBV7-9 TGTGCCAGCAGCACGGGGGGTAGTACTGAAGCTTTCTTT CASSTGGSTEAFF
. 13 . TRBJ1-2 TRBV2 TGTGCCAGCAGCCGGAGCACTAACTATGGCTACACCTTC CASSRSTNYGYTF
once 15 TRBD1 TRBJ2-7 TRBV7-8 TGTGCCAGCAGCGTAGGGACAGGGCCCCTCTACGAGCAGTACTTC CASSVGTGPLYEQYF
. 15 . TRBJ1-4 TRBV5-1 TGCGCCAGCAGCTTGTCGGGGATTGCTAATGAAAAACTGTTTTTT CASSLSGIANEKLFF
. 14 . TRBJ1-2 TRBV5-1 TGCGCCAGCAGCCCACCTGGACAGAGCTATGGCTACACCTTC CASSPPGQSYGYTF
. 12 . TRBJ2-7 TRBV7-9 TGTGCCAGCAGCTTCGACTCGGGGGAGCAGTACTTC CASSFDSGEQYF
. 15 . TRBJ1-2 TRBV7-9 TGTGCCAGCAGCTTACCCGGGGGAGGCGACTATGGCTACACCTTC CASSLPGGGDYGYTF
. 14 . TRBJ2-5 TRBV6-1 TGTGCCAGCAGTGAAGTGGGCACCCAAGAGACCCAGTACTTC CASSEVGTQETQYF
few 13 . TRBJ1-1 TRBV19 TGTGCCAGCCTCTCATGGATGAACACTGAAGCTTTCTTT CASLSWMNTEAFF
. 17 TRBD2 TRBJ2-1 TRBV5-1 TGCGCCAGCAGCTCCTTACCCGGACTAGCGGGAGGTAATGAGCAGTTCTTC CASSSLPGLAGGNEQFF
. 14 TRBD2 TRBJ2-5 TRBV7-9 TGTGCCACCAACTCCGGGGGGGCGCGAGAGACCCAGTACTTC CATNSGGARETQYF
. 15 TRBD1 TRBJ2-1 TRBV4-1 TGCGCCAGCAGCCACGGACAGGGCGGTCGTAATGAGCAGTTCTTC CASSHGQGGRNEQFF
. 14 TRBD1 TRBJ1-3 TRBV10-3 TGTGCCATCGGACAGGGTGGGACTGGAAACACCATATATTTT CAIGQGGTGNTIYF
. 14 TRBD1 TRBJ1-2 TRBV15 TGTGCCACCAGCCGCGACAGGGAATCCTATGGCTACACCTTC CATSRDRESYGYTF